The 27 T cell receptor beta chains listed next were all sequenced from one sample in a study of Graves' ophthalmopathy and Graves' hyperthyroidism (dated by TCRdb to the late 2010s). This sample was sequenced with an Illumina HiSeq 2000. For repertoire sequencing, TCR beta CDR3 regions were amplified from RNA transcripts. HTBI primers and the Qiagen OneStep RT-PCR kit were used in a first-round RT-PCR, which was followed by a second-round multiplex PCR, size selection and purification. TCRdb reprocessed the public reads (quality trimming at Q25 with fastp, clone calling with MiXCR) and kept in-frame beta chains. Each CDR3 protein appears once, grouped with its most common genes and DNA. This sample is represented by about 1.2 million distinct CDR3 sequences; 36% of them were singletons. The top ten hold 11% of the sample. The sequencing input was peripheral blood or thyroid tissue (not recorded which). These receptor sequences come from an adult man with Graves' hyperthyroidism.

As regards this clonotype: A much larger clone lies a single base off, so this may be a read error. The V and J genes are TRBV5-1 and TRBJ2-2; D gene unclear. V was shortened by 9 bases and J by 3 bases, with 9 bases between the two germline ends. CDR1 and CDR2 (germline): SGHRS, YFSETQ. This CDR3 comprises 12 residues. As DNA, the CDR3 is TGCGCCAACAACTGGGACACCGGGGAGCTGTTTTTT. This sequence encodes CANNWDTGELFF.

This sequence joins TRBV12-3 or TRBV12-4 and TRBJ2-6; 10 bases align to TRBD2. After removal of 7 bases from V and 2 bases from J, the junction contained 17 bases not matched to a gene. The CDR3 covers 20 residues. The CDR3 nucleotides read TGTGCCAGCAACGCACCCACTAGCGGGACTTGGGGTCCTGGGGCCAACGTCCTGACTTTC. Its protein product is CASNAPTSGTWGPGANVLTF.

This clonotype was recorded at least ten times. This chain connects TRBV10-3 to TRBJ1-3; 8 nucleotides align to TRBD1. With 5 bases clipped from V and 0 bases from J, the junction kept 6 bases outside the gene matches. There are 16 residues in the CDR3. Germline V gene lookup returns CDR1 ENHRY and CDR2 SYGVKD. Here the CDR3 DNA reads TGTGCCATCAGTAGGGGGACAGGAAGCTCTGGAAACACCATATATTTT. This encodes CAISRGTGSSGNTIYF.

This sequence joins TRBV4-3 and TRBJ2-2; D unclear. Trimming took 0 bases from V and 3 from J, leaving 8 bases between them. This CDR3 is 15 amino acids long. CDR1 and CDR2 from the germline V gene are LGHNA and YSLEER. CDR3 in amino acids: CASSQDFSYTGELFF. For the CDR3, the DNA is TGCGCCAGCAGCCAAGATTTCAGTTACACCGGGGAGCTGTTTTTT.

This clonotype was found a few times. The chain employs TRBV5-6 and TRBJ1-1; D is undetermined. Germline CDR1 is SGHDT and CDR2 is YYEEEE. The CDR3 totals 13 residues. Trimming removed 2 bases at V and 12 bases at J, with 17 bases between. The CDR3 reads CASSFGLDGFTFF. CDR3 bases: TGTGCCAGCAGCTTTGGACTAGACGGCTTCACTTTCTTT.

The chain recombines TRBV7-9 with TRBJ2-5; 9 bases match TRBD1. The V gene's germline CDR1 is SEHNR and CDR2 FQNEAQ (reference sequence). The CDR3 extends over 14 amino acids. The V segment lost 4 bases and the J segment 5 bases; nucleotides outside the gene matches: 5. The DNA of the CDR3 is TGTGCCAGCAGCTACAGGGGGCTATCGGAGACCCAGTACTTC. Translating it yields CASSYRGLSETQYF.

The chain carries TRBV5-1 and TRBJ2-5; possibly TRBD1 or TRBD2 for D (6 bases each). CDR1 SGHRS and CDR2 YFSETQ come from the germline V gene. V lost 7 bases to trimming and J lost 5 bases, with 30 bases between them. This CDR3 is 18 amino acids long. The CDR3 bases are TGCGCCAGCGGCCAAGGCCCTAGCGTGGGGGGCACCGGGGAGACCCAGTACTTC. Translating it yields CASGQGPSVGGTGETQYF.

The CDR3 is CASIEGQGSTEAFF. CDR3 coding DNA: TGTGCCAGCATCGAGGGACAGGGGAGCACTGAAGCTTTCTTT. J is TRBJ1-1 and V is TRBV7-2; 10 nucleotides align to TRBD1. Trimming at V came to 7 bases and at J to 4 bases, leaving 6 bases not matched to a gene. The germline V gene has CDR1 SGHTA and CDR2 FQGNSA. The CDR3 has 14 residues.

The rearrangement joins TRBV12-3 or TRBV12-4 to TRBJ2-5; D is unresolved. The V and J ends lost 5 bases and 6 bases respectively, with 10 bases between them. CDR3 length equals 12 residues. The CDR3 sequence: CASSGPTKTQYF. In DNA, the CDR3 is TGTGCCAGCAGTGGCCCCACGAAGACCCAGTACTTC.

V is TRBV27 and J is TRBJ2-7; D is perhaps TRBD1 (5 bases). This CDR3 is 15 amino acids long. V lost 11 bases, J lost 3 bases, and 23 bases lay in between. Looked up from germline, CDR1 is MNHEY and CDR2 is SMNVEV (reference sequence). The CDR3 protein is CAAVRLGTGCYEQYF. The CDR3 DNA reads as TGTGCCGCCGTCCGACTCGGCACAGGTTGCTACGAGCAGTACTTC.

The gene calls are TRBV30 and TRBJ2-7; TRBD1 aligns across 8 bases. J lost 5 bases, V lost 5 bases, and 5 bases had no gene match. The CDR3 covers 12 residues. Germline CDR1 and CDR2: GTSNPN and SVGIG (reference sequence). CDR3 protein: CAWLGQANEQYF. The CDR3 bases are TGTGCCTGGTTGGGACAGGCTAACGAGCAGTACTTC.

This clonotype has a handful of counts. The genes are TRBV12-3 or TRBV12-4 and TRBJ2-7; tentative D call: TRBD1 (6 bases). V was shortened by 5 bases and J by 4 bases, with 21 bases between the two germline ends. The CDR3 totals 16 residues. The CDR3 sequence is CASSRPTGLEAYEQYF. DNA of the CDR3: TGTGCCAGCAGTCGCCCTACAGGGCTCGAGGCGTACGAGCAGTACTTC.

This clonotype came up many times. CDR3 sequence: CASSQDWENYGYTF. CDR3 nucleotides: TGCGCCAGCAGCCAAGACTGGGAGAACTATGGCTACACCTTC. The J gene is TRBJ1-2, the V gene TRBV4-3; D call uncertain. Deletions cut 0 bases from V and 2 bases from J, with 7 bases between. Germline V gene data show CDR1 as LGHNA and CDR2 as YSLEER. This CDR3 is 14 amino acids long.

This clonotype came up many times. The genes are TRBV4-1 and TRBJ1-2; D is unclear. Trimming pared 3 bases from V and 3 bases from J, leaving 11 bases between. There are 14 residues in the CDR3. Germline V CDR1 and CDR2: MGHRA, YSYEKL. The CDR3 loop is CASSQSGSYYGYTF. The CDR3, as DNA: TGCGCCAGCAGCCAGTCCGGCAGCTACTATGGCTACACCTTC.

This clonotype was observed a few times. The V and J genes are TRBV2 and TRBJ1-4; TRBD1 matches 10 bases. V was pared by 6 bases and J by 8 bases, with 9 bases of the junction left unmatched. Germline loops: CDR1 SNHLY, CDR2 FYNNEI. The CDR3 is 15 amino acids. The CDR3 is CASREPGQGGEKLFF. The DNA of the CDR3 is TGTGCCAGCAGAGAACCCGGACAGGGGGGGGAAAAACTGTTTTTT.

The chain couples TRBV11-2 to TRBJ2-7, with no clear D. Germline V gives CDR1 SGHAT, CDR2 FQNNGV. Trimming took off 3 bases at V and 5 bases at J, with 11 bases between the two ends. The CDR3 length is 13 residues. The CDR3: CASSLAVGNEQYF. The CDR3, as DNA: TGTGCCAGCAGCTTGGCGGTGGGAAACGAGCAGTACTTC.

This clonotype has a handful of counts. The chain uses TRBV12-3 or TRBV12-4 and TRBJ1-2; D is perhaps TRBD1 (6 bases). V was pared by 4 bases and J by 5 bases, with 17 bases between. The CDR3 consists of 15 residues. This CDR3 is CASSSQGAPTYGYTF. In DNA, the CDR3 is TGTGCCAGCAGTTCACAGGGAGCCCCTACTTATGGCTACACCTTC.

In its sample, this clonotype was seen once. This sequence joins TRBV11-1 and TRBJ2-5; D tentatively fits TRBD1 or TRBD2 (7 bases each). This CDR3 contains 14 residues. CDR1 is SGHAT and CDR2 is FQDESV in the germline V gene (reference sequence). The V end was cut by 4 bases, the J end by 3 bases, with 12 bases between. The CDR3 region has the DNA TGTGCCAGCAGCTGGCAGGGGGGGGAAGAGACCCAGTACTTC. It translates to CASSWQGGEETQYF.

With regard to this clonotype: A single base separates this from a much larger clone, so it may be a read error. DNA of the CDR3: TGCGGTGCTAGAGCACGGAACACCGGGGAGCTGTTTTTT. Protein product: CGARARNTGELFF. This chain links TRBV20-1 with TRBJ2-2; D gene ambiguous. Germline assignment: CDR1 DFQATT and CDR2 SNEGSKA (reference sequence). CDR3 size: 13 residues.

This clonotype has only one observation. The chain is built from TRBV7-9 and TRBJ1-1; D might be TRBD1 (6 bases). The V end lost 6 bases, the J end lost 0 bases, and 23 bases lay between the germline ends. Germline lookup yields CDR1 SEHNR and CDR2 FQNEAQ (reference sequence). The CDR3 extends over 18 amino acids. The CDR3 loop reads CASSVSPGGGRMNTEAFF. In nucleotides, the CDR3 is TGTGCCAGCAGTGTATCCCCGGGGGGCGGAAGAATGAACACTGAAGCTTTCTTT.

The chain combines TRBV7-9 with TRBJ1-6, with D possibly being TRBD1 (5 bases). CDR3 length: 14 amino acids. The V gene lost 4 bases and the J gene lost 8 bases, with 12 bases spanning the gap. Germline CDR1 and CDR2: SEHNR and FQNEAQ (reference sequence). DNA of the CDR3: TGTGCCAGCAGCTCGTTTAGCAGGGATTCACCCCTCCACTTT. Translation gives CASSSFSRDSPLHF.

The rearrangement uses TRBV5-1 and TRBJ2-7; D not certain. V was clipped by 4 bases and J by 4 bases, with 12 bases between them. The CDR3 extends over 13 amino acids. From germline, CDR1 is SGHRS and CDR2 YFSETQ. The CDR3 region is CASSPRFFYEQYF. Here the CDR3 DNA reads TGCGCCAGCAGCCCCCGGTTTTTTTACGAGCAGTACTTC.

Details on this clonotype: The CDR3 carries no conserved terminal phenylalanine or tryptophan, so it likely arises from a read error. Because the CDR3's place on the DNA is in doubt, the DNA is left out and the CDR3 is given as listed by TCRdb. This sequence joins TRBV7-8 and TRBJ2-6. The V gene's germline CDR1 is SGHVS and CDR2 FQNEAQ. The CDR3 is 9 amino acids long, termini counted. This CDR3 reads CASSLVVTS.

A remark on this clonotype: A much larger clone is a single base away; this may be a read error. V and J are TRBV20-1 and TRBJ1-1; the match to TRBD1 covers 7 bases. CDR1 DFQATT and CDR2 SNEGSKA come from the germline V gene (reference sequence). The J segment lost 7 bases and the V segment lost 4 bases, leaving 12 bases of the junction unmatched. This CDR3 contains 14 residues. CDR3 in DNA: TGCAGTGCTACAGGAAACAGGGGTATTGGTGAAGCTTTCTTT. Protein product: CSATGNRGIGEAFF.

Many counts were recorded for this clonotype. The chain recombines TRBV19 with TRBJ2-7, with unresolved D. This CDR3 region has 15 residues. CDR1 is LNHDA and CDR2 is SQIVND in the germline V gene (reference sequence). Trimming shortened V by 6 bases and J by 2 bases, and 17 bases separated the two germline ends. The DNA of the CDR3 is TGTGCCAGTAGCCCGGGCGGCCAGCAAGCCTACGAGCAGTACTTC. It codes for CASSPGGQQAYEQYF.

In its sample, this clonotype was seen once. This chain's CDR3 is CASSLEDSASNYGYTF. CDR3 sequence (DNA): TGCGCCAGCAGCTTGGAAGACAGCGCCTCTAACTATGGCTACACCTTC. The V gene is TRBV5-1, the J gene TRBJ1-2, with D possibly being TRBD1 (5 bases). V dropped 0 bases and J dropped 0 bases, with 12 bases sitting between them. The CDR3 contains 16 residues. Germline lookup yields CDR1 SGHRS and CDR2 YFSETQ.

This rearrangement joins TRBV29-1 to TRBJ2-2; TRBD2 agrees at 9 bases. Germline V gives CDR1 SQVTM, CDR2 ANQGSEA. The V segment lost 6 bases and the J segment 7 bases; nucleotides outside the gene matches: 9. The CDR3 has 14 residues. The CDR3 sequence: CSVETSGFGGELFF. The CDR3 coding sequence is TGCAGCGTCGAGACTAGCGGATTTGGCGGGGAGCTGTTTTTT.